Presented here are 27 T cell receptor beta chains from one specimen sequenced in a study of T cells after yellow fever vaccination. TCRdb re-called the 5' RACE reads through MiXCR, storing one row per CDR3 protein. This sample has about 30,000 distinct CDR3 sequences, with 6% to 8% found just once. The sequences come from PBMCs, either bulk or a sorted T-cell subset (CD4+, CD8+, memory, or dextramer-sorted; not recorded which), collected on the day of the yellow fever booster vaccination. These receptors originate from a man in his thirties or forties who received the YFV17D yellow fever vaccine.

This clonotype was picked up many times. This rearrangement joins TRBV28 to TRBJ1-5, with 8 positions matching TRBD1. The trim removed 4 bases at V and 3 bases at J, leaving 17 bases unmatched. This CDR3 comprises 19 residues. Germline lookup yields CDR1 MDHEN and CDR2 SYDVKM. DNA for the CDR3: TGTGCCAGCAGTTCAATATGGTTTTTGACAGGGGATAACAATCAGCCCCAGCATTTT. Its translation is CASSSIWFLTGDNNQPQHF.

This clonotype was recorded at least ten times. The chain carries TRBV20-1 and TRBJ2-1; 10 bases match TRBD2. The V and J ends lost 5 bases and 1 base, in that order; junction bases with no gene match: 11. This CDR3 spans 17 amino acids. Germline CDR1 and CDR2: DFQATT and SNEGSKA (reference sequence). The CDR3 sequence: CSAGMTGLADSYNEQFF. The CDR3 DNA reads TGCAGTGCTGGAATGACAGGACTAGCGGATTCCTACAATGAGCAGTTCTTC.

This clonotype showed up many times. J is TRBJ2-1 and V is TRBV11-3; no clear D. Germline CDR1 and CDR2: SGHNT and YENEEA. V gave up 3 bases and J gave up 1 base, with 7 bases separating them. CDR3 length: 14 amino acids. DNA for the CDR3: TGTGCCAGCAGCTTTTCCCCTTCCTACAATGAGCAGTTCTTC. Residues: CASSFSPSYNEQFF.

The sample holds many counts of this clonotype. The V call is TRBV20-1, the J call TRBJ2-1; the D is unclear. The CDR3 has 11 residues. The germline V gene has CDR1 DFQATT and CDR2 SNEGSKA (reference sequence). V shed 1 base and J shed 9 bases, with 7 bases lying between them. The CDR3: CSARVPPEQFF. The CDR3 bases are TGCAGTGCTAGAGTTCCTCCTGAGCAGTTCTTC.

The chain carries TRBV20-1 and TRBJ2-7; TRBD2 matches at 12 bases. This CDR3 has 14 residues. The trim removed 6 bases at V and 6 bases at J, leaving 9 bases unmatched. The germline CDR1 and CDR2 sequences are DFQATT and SNEGSKA (reference sequence). CDR3 protein: CSANPTSGSGEQYF. CDR3 bases: TGCAGTGCCAACCCGACTAGCGGGAGTGGCGAGCAGTACTTC.

There are many counts of this clonotype. The chain couples TRBV7-2 to TRBJ2-5; D possibly corresponds to TRBD1 (5 bases). The CDR3 is 13 amino acids. Germline V gene sequence: CDR1 SGHTA, CDR2 FQGNSA. V gave up 2 bases and J gave up 5 bases, with 9 bases separating them. The CDR3 sequence: CASSLPGWETQYF. Written as DNA, the CDR3 is TGTGCCAGCAGCTTACCAGGGTGGGAGACCCAGTACTTC.

This clonotype was counted many times. The chain recombines TRBV11-2 with TRBJ2-5; 10 nucleotides align to TRBD2. CDR3 length: 14 amino acids. The junction had 4 bases not matched to a gene; V was cut back by 4 bases and J by 5 bases. The germline V gene encodes CDR1 SGHAT and CDR2 FQNNGV. The DNA for the CDR3 is TGTGCCAGCAGCTCATCTAGCGGGAGCGAGACCCAGTACTTC. Translating gives CASSSSSGSETQYF.

This clonotype was detected a few times. The CDR3 nucleotides read TGTGCCAGCAGCTTACTCCGGTACAATGAGCAGTTCTTC. Translated: CASSLLRYNEQFF. The V call is TRBV7-2, the J call TRBJ2-1; D ambiguous. Germline V gives CDR1 SGHTA, CDR2 FQGNSA. The CDR3 covers 13 residues. The V and J ends lost 2 bases and 4 bases respectively, with 6 bases between them.

For this clonotype: This may arise from a read error, as a much more abundant clone is one base away. The genes are TRBV7-9 and TRBJ2-7; D might be TRBD2 (6 bases). The CDR3 extends over 12 amino acids. V was pared by 2 bases and J by 8 bases, with 10 bases between. Germline CDR1 is SEHNR and CDR2 is FQNEAQ (reference sequence). CDR3 amino acids: CASSLPSVKQYF. The CDR3 region has the DNA TGTGCCAGCAGCTTACCTAGCGTCAAGCAGTACTTC.

Comments on this clonotype: With a much larger clone just one base away, this may be a read error. This chain uses TRBV5-1 with TRBJ2-2; D not certain. CDR1 is SGHRS, CDR2 YFSETQ, per germline. The CDR3 covers 13 residues. The CDR3 DNA sequence: TGCGCCAGGAGCTTGTGGGATACCGGGGAGCTGTTTTTT. Its translation: CARSLWDTGELFF.

This clonotype was observed at least ten times. The rearrangement joins TRBV2 to TRBJ2-5; D call uncertain. The V end was cut by 4 bases, the J end by 0 bases, with 6 bases between. CDR1 is SNHLY, CDR2 FYNNEI, per germline. The CDR3 runs to 13 residues. The CDR3 bases are TGTGCCAGCAGTGGACGGTACCAAGAGACCCAGTACTTC. This encodes CASSGRYQETQYF.

This clonotype was detected many times. The genes are TRBV6-5 and TRBJ2-1; 8 nucleotides match TRBD2. With 6 bases clipped from V and 7 bases from J, the junction kept 14 bases outside the gene matches. Germline V gene lookup returns CDR1 MNHEY and CDR2 SVGAGI. CDR3 length: 16 residues. The CDR3: CASRVAASGRVNEQFF. CDR3 in DNA: TGTGCCAGCAGGGTGGCTGCAAGCGGGAGAGTAAATGAGCAGTTCTTC.

In this sample, this clonotype turned up many times. The V gene is TRBV7-9, the J gene TRBJ2-1; 12 bases map to TRBD2. Germline loops: CDR1 SEHNR, CDR2 FQNEAQ (reference sequence). There are 12 residues in the CDR3. V shed 4 bases and J 16 bases; nucleotides not matched to a gene: 5. This CDR3 reads CASSSTSGSSFF. The CDR3 bases are TGTGCCAGCAGCTCGACTAGCGGGAGCTCATTCTTC.

This clonotype showed up many times. V and J are TRBV6-2 or TRBV6-3 and TRBJ2-5; no definite D call. Deletions cut 5 bases from V and 4 bases from J, with 8 bases between. This CDR3 spans 12 amino acids. Germline CDR1 and CDR2: MNHEY and SVGEGT. The CDR3 spells CASSIEPETQYF. As DNA, the CDR3 is TGTGCCAGCAGTATCGAGCCAGAGACCCAGTACTTC.

The chain has TRBV24-1 and TRBJ2-5; 11 bases line up with TRBD1. The CDR3 consists of 15 residues. V lost 2 bases, J lost 7 bases, and 5 bases stayed unmatched. Germline CDR1 reads KGHDR; CDR2 reads SFDVKD. The CDR3 loop reads CATSDSGTGGLTQYF. CDR3 DNA: TGTGCCACCAGTGATTCGGGGACAGGGGGGCTGACCCAGTACTTC.

This clonotype was detected only a few times. This chain links TRBV4-1 with TRBJ1-2, with D hard to call. CDR1 is MGHRA and CDR2 is YSYEKL in the germline V gene. Trimming took off 4 bases at V and 0 bases at J, with 12 bases between the two ends. The CDR3 is 15 amino acids. The CDR3 DNA sequence: TGCGCCAGCAGCCCCTGGACCGAAGCTAACTATGGCTACACCTTC. Translated, it gives CASSPWTEANYGYTF.

The V call is TRBV20-1, the J call TRBJ2-3; TRBD2 might be the D (5 bases). Looked up from germline, CDR1 is DFQATT and CDR2 is SNEGSKA (reference sequence). The germline V and J ends were trimmed by 6 bases and 1 base, with 17 bases remaining between them. The CDR3 spans 15 residues. The CDR3 nucleotides are TGCAGTGCGCCATCCCGGCGGGTTGGCACAGATACGCAGTATTTT. Its protein is CSAPSRRVGTDTQYF.

This clonotype was detected many times. The CDR3 here is CASSEGSTYEQYF. In DNA, the CDR3 is TGCGCCAGCAGCGAGGGAAGCACTTACGAGCAGTACTTC. The J gene is TRBJ2-7, the V gene TRBV5-1, with a possible D match to TRBD2 (5 bases). Germline CDR1 SGHRS, CDR2 YFSETQ. There are 13 residues in the CDR3. V lost 4 bases to trimming and J lost 4 bases, with 12 bases between them. Variable domain in full (rest from reference TRBV5-1 and TRBJ2-7): KAGVTQTPRYLIKTRGQQVTLSCSPISGHRSVSWYQQTPGQGLQFLFEYFSETQRNKGNFPGRFSGRQFSNSRSEMNVSTLELGDSALYLCASSEGSTYEQYFGPGTRLTVT.

This clonotype has a count of ten or more. This chain joins TRBV12-3 or TRBV12-4 and TRBJ2-3, with D possibly being TRBD2 (6 bases). The CDR3 sequence is 14 residues long. The ends were cut back, 5 bases at V and 0 bases at J, with 9 bases in the middle. In DNA form, the CDR3 reads TGTGCCAGCAGTCCCGGGACTAGCACAGATACGCAGTATTTT. Its protein product is CASSPGTSTDTQYF.

This clonotype showed up many times. The genes are TRBV6-2 or TRBV6-3 and TRBJ2-1, with D hard to call. Trimming pared 5 bases from V and 10 bases from J, leaving 9 bases between. The CDR3 sequence is 11 residues long. Germline CDR1 MNHEY, CDR2 SVGEGT. The chain's CDR3 is CASSIVGEQFF. CDR3 in DNA: TGTGCCAGCAGTATCGTAGGGGAGCAGTTCTTC.

CDR3 sequence reads: CASTPLVAASFF. The CDR3 bases are TGTGCCAGTACTCCGTTGGTAGCGGCCTCGTTCTTC. The rearrangement joins TRBV19 to TRBJ2-1, with D maybe TRBD2 (6 bases). This CDR3 is built from 12 residues. With 7 bases removed from V and 15 bases from J, the gap between germline ends came to 19 bases. From germline, CDR1 is LNHDA and CDR2 SQIVND (reference sequence). The variable domain in full, with the rest retrieved from reference TRBV19 and TRBJ2-1, is DGGITQSPKYLFRKEGQNVTLSCEQNLNHDAMYWYRQDPGQGLRLIYYSQIVNDFQKGDIAEGYSVSREKKESFPLTVTSAQKNPTAFYLCASTPLVAASFFGPGTRLTVL.

This clonotype has a count of ten or more. The chain carries TRBV12-3 or TRBV12-4 and TRBJ1-6, with D perhaps matching TRBD1 (6 bases). This CDR3 region has 14 residues. Trimming removed 5 bases at V and 6 bases at J, with 11 bases between. CDR3 residues: CASSGGASNSPLHF. CDR3 DNA sequence: TGTGCCAGCAGTGGGGGGGCGAGTAATTCACCCCTCCACTTT.

A remark on this clonotype: This may be a read error, as it is one base from a much larger clone. The chain is built from TRBV5-5 and TRBJ1-5; 7 bases match TRBD1. The CDR3 loop spans 15 amino acids. Unmatched junction bases numbered 7, after V lost 1 base and J lost 6 bases. The germline gives CDR1 SGHKS, CDR2 YYEKEE (reference sequence). CDR3 sequence: CASSLRQGFGQPQHF. The CDR3, as DNA: TGTGCCAGCAGCTTGAGACAGGGCTTTGGTCAGCCCCAGCATTTT.

This clonotype was recorded at least ten times. V gene TRBV29-1 combines with J gene TRBJ2-5, with D tentatively TRBD2 (6 bases). The CDR3 runs 11 residues. The V gene's germline CDR1 is SQVTM and CDR2 ANQGSEA. V shed 7 bases and J shed 5 bases, with 11 bases lying between them. CDR3 loop: CSGRGWETQYF. The CDR3 nucleotides are TGCAGCGGCCGGGGGTGGGAGACCCAGTACTTC. Drawing the rest from reference TRBV29-1 and TRBJ2-5, the complete variable domain is SAVISQKPSRDICQRGTSLTIQCQVDSQVTMMFWYRQQPGQSLTLIATANQGSEATYESGFVIDKFPISRPNLTFSTLTVSNMSPEDSSIYLCSGRGWETQYFGPGTRLLVL.

At least ten counts were recorded for this clonotype. The chain carries TRBV4-3 and TRBJ2-7; the match to TRBD2 covers 10 bases. CDR1 is LGHNA, CDR2 YSLEER, per germline. CDR3 length: 16 amino acids. Trimming cost V 4 bases and J 7 bases; bases outside gene matches: 13. The DNA for the CDR3 is TGCGCCAGCAGCCTAACAGCGGGAGGGGGAGGTGCAGAGCAGTACTTC. This translates into CASSLTAGGGGAEQYF.

This clonotype occurred a few times. The chain carries TRBV4-3 and TRBJ2-7; 7 nucleotides align to TRBD2. The germline gives CDR1 LGHNA, CDR2 YSLEER. The length of the CDR3 is 15 residues. The trim removed 1 base at V and 2 bases at J, leaving 5 bases unmatched. The CDR3 DNA follows: TGCGCCAGCAGCCAAGCAGGAGGGAGGGCCTACGAGCAGTACTTC. Protein: CASSQAGGRAYEQYF.

This clonotype was counted at least ten times. The chain couples TRBV5-1 to TRBJ2-1; 13 nucleotides agree with TRBD2. J gave up 6 bases and V 2 bases, and 2 bases lay outside the gene matches. CDR3 length: 15 residues. Per the germline V gene, CDR1 is SGHRS and CDR2 is YFSETQ. The CDR3 coding sequence is TGCGCCAGCAGCTTAGGGACTAGCGGGATCAATGAGCAGTTCTTC. Its translation is CASSLGTSGINEQFF.